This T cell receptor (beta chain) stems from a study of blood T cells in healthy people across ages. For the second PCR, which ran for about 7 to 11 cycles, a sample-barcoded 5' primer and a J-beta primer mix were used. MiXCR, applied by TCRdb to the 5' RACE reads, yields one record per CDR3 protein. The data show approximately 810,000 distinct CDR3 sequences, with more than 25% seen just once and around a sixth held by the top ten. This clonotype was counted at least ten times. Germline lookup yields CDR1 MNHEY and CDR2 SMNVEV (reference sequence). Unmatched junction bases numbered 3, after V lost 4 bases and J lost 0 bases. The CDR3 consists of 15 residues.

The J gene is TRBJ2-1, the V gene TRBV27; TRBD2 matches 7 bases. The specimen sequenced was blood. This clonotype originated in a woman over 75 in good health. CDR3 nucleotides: TGTGCCAGCAGTTGGGGCGGGGGCTCCTACAATGAGCAGTTCTTC. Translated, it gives CASSWGGGSYNEQFF.